The TCR beta chain described here comes from a study of T cell changes during pregnancy in multiple sclerosis. V was shortened by 3 bases and J by 8 bases, with 24 bases between the two germline ends. Germline V gene data show CDR1 as SGDLS and CDR2 as YYNGEE. The CDR3 sequence is 17 residues long. Libraries were prepared by immunoSEQ multiplex PCR; TCRdb keeps only in-frame clonotypes and omits some of them. The top ten clones hold under 3% of a sample with roughly 57,000 clones, about 94% of them seen once. The chain joins TRBV9 to TRBJ2-1, with D possibly matching TRBD2 (6 bases). Sequenced material: CD8+ T cells from peripheral blood mononuclear cells, taken after pregnancy. The sequence derives from a female donor with multiple sclerosis, enrolled in a pregnancy study. The CDR3 reads CASSANFERALVHEQFF. The CDR3 coding sequence is TGTGCCAGCAGCGCGAATTTTGAGCGGGCCCTAGTCCATGAGCAGTTCTTC.